This is a list of T cell receptor beta chains from one sample in a study of shared T cell receptors in the human thymus. The method was immunoSEQ multiplex PCR; TCRdb's version includes in-frame clones alone and lacks a portion of them. Among about 660,000 clones, around 87% were seen once, and the ten largest hold 0.008% to 0.011%. The same sample was also studied in work on human thymus T cells.

The sequencing sample was made of thymocytes. These receptors came from a boy in the first two years of life with a congenital heart defect. Both conserved end residues are trimmed from each CDR3.

CDR3 protein: ASSWGQGFDEQF
J gene: TRBJ2-1
V gene: TRBV6-1

CDR3 protein: ASSTGQTYEQY
J gene: TRBJ2-7
V gene: TRBV19

CDR3 protein: ASSRGTGMSYEQY
J gene: TRBJ2-7
V gene: TRBV5-1

CDR3 protein: ASSPGKGGQPQH
J gene: TRBJ1-5
V gene: TRBV5-1

CDR3 protein: ASSLGREQF
J gene: TRBJ2-1
V gene: TRBV11-2

CDR3 protein: ASSREEGPPYGYT
J gene: TRBJ1-2
V gene: TRBV7-6

CDR3 protein: ASSRWDRPRDNTEAF
J gene: TRBJ1-1
V gene: TRBV19

CDR3 protein: AWSGGRWPQH
J gene: TRBJ1-5
V gene: TRBV30

CDR3 protein: ASSQARTGGSYEQY
J gene: TRBJ2-7
V gene: TRBV4-1

CDR3 protein: ASSYGARNADTQY
J gene: TRBJ2-3
V gene: TRBV6-5

CDR3 protein: ASSWNGLAGGPYEQY
J gene: TRBJ2-7
V gene: TRBV2

CDR3 protein: ASSPLGKVVRGVTYEQY
J gene: TRBJ2-7
V gene: TRBV18

CDR3 protein: ASSLTKDTGELF
J gene: TRBJ2-2
V gene: TRBV27

CDR3 protein: AWSPEGGSTDTQY
J gene: TRBJ2-3
V gene: TRBV30

CDR3 protein: AWGDSVSDGYT
J gene: TRBJ1-2
V gene: TRBV30